The T cell receptor beta chain described here comes from a study of spatial heterogeneity in lung cancer. Indicated time point: sample taken at primary tumor resection. The study sequenced unsorted whole RNA from tumor, nontumor lung or frozen PBMC. MiXCR, run by TCRdb on the 5' RACE reads, gives a single entry per CDR3 protein. Counted here are 48,000 or so distinct CDR3 sequences, roughly 5% occurring once; the ten biggest clones make up over 8.5%. This clonotype was picked up many times. The clonotype originates from a male donor with early-stage non-small cell lung cancer. This specimen was PBMCs, taken at surgery.

The DNA of the CDR3 is TGTGCCAGCAGCTTAGGCGGGAGGGCCCAGGAGCAGTACTTC. This translates into CASSLGGRAQEQYF. The chain joins TRBV5-6 to TRBJ2-7; 9 bases are a match to TRBD2. J gave up 7 bases and V 2 bases, and 7 bases lay outside the gene matches. The germline CDR1 and CDR2 sequences are SGHDT and YYEEEE. The CDR3 covers 14 residues.